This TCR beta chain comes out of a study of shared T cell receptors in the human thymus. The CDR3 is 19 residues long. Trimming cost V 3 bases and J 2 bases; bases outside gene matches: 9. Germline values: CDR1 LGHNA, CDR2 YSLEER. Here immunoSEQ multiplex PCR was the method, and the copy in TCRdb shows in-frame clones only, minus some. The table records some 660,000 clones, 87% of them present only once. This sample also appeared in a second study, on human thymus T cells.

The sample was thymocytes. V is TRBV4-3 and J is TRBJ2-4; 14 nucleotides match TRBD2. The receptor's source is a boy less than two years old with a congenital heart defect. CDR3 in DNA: TGCGCCAGCAGCCACTCGCCGGGACTAGCGGGAGACCCCAAAAACATTCAGTACTTC. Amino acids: CASSHSPGLAGDPKNIQYF.